The next 25 T cell receptor beta chains were all read from a single sample in a study of cytomegalovirus exposure and HLA in healthy donors. The PCR was carried out with 60 Vbeta primers and 13 Jbeta primers. Only in-frame clones appear in the TCRdb table, and some are missing; sequencing was by immunoSEQ multiplex PCR. The sample carries more than 95,000 clones, 17% recorded once. Material for sequencing was PBMCs. These receptors were taken from a female donor in good health and CMV-seropositive.

This clone was seen only a few times. This chain uses TRBV7-9 with TRBJ1-2, with 9 bases that match TRBD1. Germline values: CDR1 SEHNR, CDR2 FQNEAQ (reference sequence). The V gene end was trimmed by 4 bases and the J gene end by 4 bases; junction bases not matched to a gene: 13. The CDR3 contains 17 residues. The DNA of the CDR3 is TGTGCCAGCAGCTCTCCGGGACAGGGTGATAAGAGCTATGGCTACACCTTC. It is translated as CASSSPGQGDKSYGYTF.

The chain is built from TRBV6-5 and TRBJ2-1; 10 nucleotides align to TRBD2. This CDR3 has 15 amino acids. CDR1 and CDR2 (germline): MNHEY, SVGAGI. The V gene end was trimmed by 3 bases and the J gene end by 4 bases; junction bases not matched to a gene: 3. The CDR3 protein is CASSYGLAAYNEQFF. For the CDR3, the DNA is TGTGCCAGCAGTTATGGACTAGCGGCTTACAATGAGCAGTTCTTC.

The chain has TRBV11-2 and TRBJ1-1; no definite D call. CDR1 is SGHAT, CDR2 FQNNGV, per germline. This CDR3 has 13 amino acids. V shed 0 bases and J shed 4 bases, with 6 bases lying between them. The CDR3 region is CASSLDVLTEAFF. The CDR3, as DNA: TGTGCCAGCAGCTTAGATGTCCTCACTGAAGCTTTCTTT.

V is TRBV6-5 and J is TRBJ1-2, with D tentatively TRBD1 (5 bases). V dropped 1 base and J dropped 3 bases, with 9 bases sitting between them. Per the germline V gene, CDR1 is MNHEY and CDR2 is SVGAGI. This CDR3 region has 14 residues. CDR3 DNA: TGTGCCAGCAGTTACTTGACAGAGCACTATGGCTACACCTTC. Its translation: CASSYLTEHYGYTF.

This chain connects TRBV5-4 to TRBJ2-1, with 9 bases identical to TRBD1. V dropped 2 bases and J dropped 1; count of bases not matched to a gene: 4. The germline gives CDR1 SGHNT, CDR2 YYREEE (reference sequence). The CDR3 covers 16 residues. The CDR3 DNA sequence: TGTGCCAGCAGCTTATCCGGGACAGGGTCCTACAATGAGCAGTTCTTC. Its translation is CASSLSGTGSYNEQFF.

CDR3 protein: CASSTKPKSSGNTIYF. The CDR3 nucleotides are TGTGCCAGCAGCACGAAACCCAAGTCGAGTGGAAACACCATATATTTT. V gene TRBV7-8 combines with J gene TRBJ1-3; D ambiguous. From germline, CDR1 is SGHVS and CDR2 FQNEAQ. The CDR3 has 16 residues. Deletions cut 5 bases from V and 3 bases from J, with 17 bases between.

This clone has only a few counts. This chain connects TRBV30 to TRBJ2-1, with 10 bases that match TRBD1. Germline CDR1 is GTSNPN and CDR2 is SVGIG (reference sequence). V dropped 2 bases and J dropped 8; count of bases not matched to a gene: 6. The CDR3 has 14 amino acids. The CDR3 spells CAWSTGQGNHEQFF. CDR3 bases: TGTGCCTGGAGTACGGGACAGGGGAACCATGAGCAGTTCTTC.

The J gene is TRBJ2-7, the V gene TRBV10-3; the D gene is possibly TRBD1 (6 bases). The CDR3 runs 14 residues. CDR1 and CDR2 (germline): ENHRY, SYGVKD. With 4 bases removed from V and 3 bases from J, the gap between germline ends came to 13 bases. Here the CDR3 reads CAISAGDFGYEQYF. The CDR3, as DNA: TGTGCCATCAGTGCAGGGGATTTCGGCTACGAGCAGTACTTC.

The rearrangement joins TRBV7-2 to TRBJ2-5, with 7 bases identical to TRBD1. J lost 0 bases, V lost 0 bases, and 7 bases had no gene match. CDR3 length equals 17 residues. CDR1 SGHTA and CDR2 FQGNSA come from the germline V gene. CDR3 protein: CASSLAATTGYQETQYF. In DNA, the CDR3 is TGTGCCAGCAGCTTAGCCGCAACGACAGGGTACCAAGAGACCCAGTACTTC. Together with reference TRBV7-2 and TRBJ2-5, the CDR3 gives the full variable domain: GAGVSQSPSNKVTEKGKDVELRCDPISGHTALYWYRQSLGQGLEFLIYFQGNSAPDKSGLPSDRFSAERTGGSVSTLTIQRTQQEDSAVYLCASSLAATTGYQETQYFGPGTRLLVL.

The V gene is TRBV15, the J gene TRBJ2-3, with 9 nucleotides matching TRBD2. The CDR3 consists of 18 residues. The V gene's germline CDR1 is LNHNV and CDR2 YYDKDF (reference sequence). V was clipped by 5 bases and J by 9 bases; unmatched bases: 21. This CDR3 is CATSLSPPQGLAGRTQYF. The CDR3 DNA reads TGTGCCACCAGCCTCTCACCACCACAAGGGCTAGCGGGGCGAACGCAGTATTTT.

In this sample, this clone turned up a few times. This chain joins TRBV6-5 and TRBJ2-7; 10 bases are shared with TRBD1. The CDR3 length is 16 residues. CDR1 is MNHEY and CDR2 is SVGAGI in the germline V gene. V gave up 0 bases and J gave up 3 bases; unmatched junction bases: 5. The CDR3 reads CASSYSTGGGDYEQYF. The CDR3, as DNA: TGTGCCAGCAGTTACTCGACAGGGGGCGGCGACTACGAGCAGTACTTC.

This chain connects TRBV19 to TRBJ2-1; 9 bases agree with TRBD2. CDR1 and CDR2 from the germline V gene are LNHDA and SQIVND (reference sequence). This CDR3 spans 15 amino acids. V dropped 3 bases and J dropped 9; count of bases not matched to a gene: 9. CDR3 coding DNA: TGTGCCAGTAGTATCCTTTCGCGGGGGGGCGGTGAGCAGTTCTTC. Its translation is CASSILSRGGGEQFF.

The V gene is TRBV28, the J gene TRBJ2-3, with D perhaps matching TRBD1 (6 bases). Germline values: CDR1 MDHEN, CDR2 SYDVKM. V lost 10 bases and J 7 bases, leaving 18 bases between the germline ends. The CDR3 covers 13 residues. CDR3 region: CATKPNQGNTQYF. DNA of the CDR3: TGTGCCACCAAACCGAATCAGGGGAATACGCAGTATTTT.

V and J are TRBV28 and TRBJ2-3, with TRBD2 matching over 11 bases. Germline loops: CDR1 MDHEN, CDR2 SYDVKM. With 2 bases clipped from V and 4 bases from J, the junction kept 2 bases outside the gene matches. CDR3 size: 15 residues. CDR3 DNA sequence: TGTGCCAGCAGTTTAAGGGGACTAGCGGCAGATACGCAGTATTTT. It encodes CASSLRGLAADTQYF.

The chain employs TRBV14 and TRBJ1-1; D gene uncertain. V shed 0 bases and J shed 7 bases, with 6 bases lying between them. Germline V lookup: CDR1 SGHDN, CDR2 FVKESK. The CDR3 loop spans 12 amino acids. CDR3 DNA sequence: TGTGCCAGCAGCCAAGATAGCGTTGAAGCTTTCTTT. Its translation is CASSQDSVEAFF.

This clone was found a few times. The J gene is TRBJ1-2, the V gene TRBV9; possible D gene TRBD1, 6 bases. This CDR3 has 14 amino acids. Germline loops: CDR1 SGDLS, CDR2 YYNGEE. V shed 0 bases and J shed 7 bases, with 13 bases lying between them. DNA for the CDR3: TGTGCCAGCAGCGTAGATGGGGGCTTCGCTGGCTACACCTTC. Its translation is CASSVDGGFAGYTF.

This clone showed up just a few times. The CDR3 region has the DNA TGTGCCAGCAGTTCCATCTACGAGCAGTACTTC. Protein product: CASSSIYEQYF. J is TRBJ2-7 and V is TRBV28; D remains unclear. In germline, CDR1 is MDHEN, CDR2 SYDVKM. V was pared by 4 bases and J by 3 bases, with 4 bases between. The CDR3 covers 11 residues.

This clone was counted between two and nine times. The chain couples TRBV11-2 to TRBJ1-3; TRBD1 agrees at 8 bases. The CDR3 is 17 amino acids. CDR1 and CDR2 (germline): SGHAT, FQNNGV. J was trimmed by 0 bases and V by 5 bases; bases with no gene match: 9. This CDR3 reads CASSQRTGLSSGNTIYF. The CDR3 nucleotides read TGTGCCAGCAGCCAAAGGACAGGGCTAAGCTCTGGAAACACCATATATTTT.

This clone has more than one count but fewer than ten. Compared with germline, one end of the junction differs, possibly owing to a read error. The chain uses TRBV7-7 and TRBJ2-5; tentatively, D is TRBD2 (5 bases). CDR1 and CDR2 from the germline V gene are SSHAT and FNYEAQ (reference sequence). The CDR3 is 13 residues long. This CDR3 reads CASSPPSGKTQYF. DNA for the CDR3: TGTGCTAGCAGCCCCCCCTCGGGGAAGACCCAGTACTTC.

The genes are TRBV27 and TRBJ1-5; no clear D. Trimming stripped 2 bases from V and 0 bases from J, with 8 bases between. The CDR3 contains 15 residues. Germline lookup yields CDR1 MNHEY and CDR2 SMNVEV (reference sequence). The CDR3 DNA reads TGTGCCAGCAGTTTAAGCGTATATAGCAATCAGCCCCAGCATTTT. Translating gives CASSLSVYSNQPQHF.

The CDR3, as DNA: TGTGCCAGCAGTGTCGAGAAGTATGGCTACACCTTC. This translates into CASSVEKYGYTF. The chain uses TRBV2 and TRBJ1-2; D gene ambiguous. The CDR3 spans 12 residues. Per germline, CDR1 SNHLY and CDR2 FYNNEI. V gave up 4 bases and J gave up 5 bases, with 8 bases separating them. The complete variable domain, with remaining parts taken from reference TRBV2 and TRBJ1-2, reads EPEVTQTPSHQVTQMGQEVILRCVPISNHLYFYWYRQILGQKVEFLVSFYNNEISEKSEIFDDQFSVERPDGSNFTLKIRSTKLEDSAMYFCASSVEKYGYTFGSGTRLTVV.

The table lists this clone with a few counts. The chain carries TRBV29-1 and TRBJ1-4, with 10 bases fitting TRBD1. J was trimmed by 7 bases and V by 6 bases; bases with no gene match: 5. Germline V lookup: CDR1 SQVTM, CDR2 ANQGSEA. This CDR3 has 13 amino acids. CDR3 region: CSVSGTGAEKLFF. The CDR3 nucleotides are TGCAGCGTCTCCGGGACAGGGGCTGAAAAACTGTTTTTT.

This chain connects TRBV7-9 to TRBJ2-7, with D unclear. V lost 5 bases to trimming and J lost 1 base, with 6 bases between them. Germline V gene data show CDR1 as SEHNR and CDR2 as FQNEAQ (reference sequence). This CDR3 has 12 amino acids. In DNA, the CDR3 is TGTGCCAGCAGCCCTTCGTCCTACGAGCAGTACTTC. Translation gives CASSPSSYEQYF.

This rearrangement joins TRBV5-4 to TRBJ2-7; 7 bases fit TRBD1. V lost 0 bases to trimming and J lost 4 bases; unmatched junction nucleotides: 7. The germline CDR1 and CDR2 sequences are SGHNT and YYREEE (reference sequence). This CDR3 contains 15 residues. This chain's CDR3 is CASSLDWGQRYEQYF. The CDR3 nucleotides are TGTGCCAGCAGCTTGGATTGGGGACAGCGTTACGAGCAGTACTTC.

This chain connects TRBV5-1 to TRBJ2-7, with 7 bases fitting TRBD2. The germline V gene has CDR1 SGHRS and CDR2 YFSETQ. V lost 4 bases to trimming and J lost 6 bases; unmatched junction nucleotides: 4. The CDR3 is 12 amino acids. The CDR3 DNA reads TGCGCCAGCAGCGCCGGGACTACCGAGCAGTACTTC. This gives the protein CASSAGTTEQYF.